Described below is a single TCR beta chain sequence and its context. Its antigen is unknown. Each patient with chemo-refractory metastatic non-small-cell lung cancer was treated with focal radiation plus CTLA-4 blockade using ipilimumab. These data are taken from a study of radiotherapy plus CTLA-4 blockade in lung cancer. Study details: Objective responses were seen in about a sixth of patients, disease control in approximately 30%.

Here immunoSEQ multiplex PCR was the method, and the copy in TCRdb shows in-frame clones only, minus some. This repertoire shows tens of thousands of clones, around 87% found once; its top ten account for 16%. Study-wide findings and caveats: The study found tumor-derived TCR clones expanded in blood after radiotherapy plus ipilimumab. Reports state that early shifts in blood T cell clones, with interferon-beta, best predicted response.

V trimming: 0 bases; J trimming: 1 base; junction bases outside the gene matches: 6. The CDR3 contains 16 residues. The germline CDR1 and CDR2 sequences are SGDLS and YYNGEE. The source was peripheral blood, collected from a patient treated with radiotherapy plus ipilimumab. The V gene is TRBV9, the J gene TRBJ2-5, with 7 positions matching TRBD2. This TCR was recovered from a human donor with non-small cell lung cancer that progressed on radiotherapy plus ipilimumab. CDR3 bases: TGTGCCAGCAGCGTAGCTGGCGGGGGTGGCCAAGAGACCCAGTACTTC. This sequence encodes CASSVAGGGGQETQYF.